Below are 20 T cell receptor beta chains sequenced from a single sample in a study of beta chain features in type 1 diabetes. Reverse transcription of all isolated RNA meant that expressed TCRB transcripts were sequenced. Some clones are missing from TCRdb's copy, which holds only in-frame ones; the method was immunoSEQ multiplex PCR. The data show under 950,000 clones, with under 20% seen just once and around 0.02% held by the top ten. Input material: naive CD4+ T cells from blood. The receptors derive from a woman aged 18-29 years in good health.

This clone has more than one count but fewer than ten. V and J are TRBV13 and TRBJ2-7; 9 nucleotides agree with TRBD1. This CDR3 has 20 amino acids. CDR1 and CDR2 (germline): PRHDT, FYEKMQ (reference sequence). Trimming removed 4 bases from V and 7 bases from J; junction bases left unmatched: 26. The CDR3 is CASSSIRGSAGTGLRWEQYF. DNA of the CDR3: TGTGCCAGCAGCTCCATTAGAGGGTCAGCCGGGACAGGGCTAAGATGGGAGCAGTACTTC.

V usage is TRBV6-5 and J usage is TRBJ2-7; 7 nucleotides line up with TRBD1. The CDR3 covers 13 residues. V lost 7 bases and J lost 3; bases outside the gene matches: 6. The germline V gene has CDR1 MNHEY and CDR2 SVGAGI. DNA for the CDR3: TGTGCCAGCACCCAGGGGGTCTACTACGAGCAGTACTTC. Protein product: CASTQGVYYEQYF.

The chain combines TRBV6-6 with TRBJ2-3; D is uncertain. Germline-derived CDR1 and CDR2 are MNHNY and SVGAGI (reference sequence). V dropped 8 bases and J dropped 1 base, with 13 bases sitting between them. This CDR3 is built from 14 residues. CDR3 DNA sequence: TGTGCCAGCGGTCTGAATTGGGGCACAGATACGCAGTATTTT. Its protein product is CASGLNWGTDTQYF.

This clone was picked up a small number of times. The rearrangement joins TRBV15 to TRBJ2-3; a weak D match, TRBD1 (6 bases). V lost 4 bases to trimming and J lost 7 bases, with 12 bases between them. Germline loops: CDR1 LNHNV, CDR2 YYDKDF (reference sequence). This CDR3 is 13 amino acids long. The CDR3 nucleotides read TGTGCCACCAGCAAACAGGGAAGGAATACGCAGTATTTT. Residues: CATSKQGRNTQYF.

The chain joins TRBV27 to TRBJ1-2; D is undetermined. The CDR3 is made up of 13 amino acids. V lost 4 bases and J lost 2, with 8 bases in between. Germline V gives CDR1 MNHEY, CDR2 SMNVEV (reference sequence). The CDR3 DNA sequence: TGTGCCAGCAGTTCACAGAACAACTATGGCTACACCTTC. Translation gives CASSSQNNYGYTF.

This clone was found a few times. The chain couples TRBV27 to TRBJ2-3, with D maybe TRBD2 (6 bases). The germline V gene encodes CDR1 MNHEY and CDR2 SMNVEV (reference sequence). The CDR3 totals 16 residues. Trimming pared 4 bases from V and 1 base from J, leaving 15 bases between. CDR3: CASSSTRPLGTDTQYF. CDR3 bases: TGTGCCAGCAGTTCGACTAGACCGCTAGGCACAGATACGCAGTATTTT.

The chain links TRBV5-1 to TRBJ2-6; no reliable D call. Germline V gene data show CDR1 as SGHRS and CDR2 as YFSETQ. Between the trimmed V and J ends, which lost 0 bases and 2 bases, there was a span of 3 bases. The CDR3 is 14 amino acids. CDR3 in amino acids: CASSLVAGANVLTF. CDR3 coding DNA: TGCGCCAGCAGCTTGGTTGCTGGGGCCAACGTCCTGACTTTC.

This chain uses TRBV29-1 with TRBJ2-7; D remains unclear. This CDR3 has 14 residues. Germline V CDR1 and CDR2: SQVTM, ANQGSEA. The V end was cut by 5 bases, the J end by 0 bases, with 14 bases between. The CDR3 sequence is CSVSRTQSSYEQYF. CDR3 in DNA: TGCAGCGTTTCCAGAACCCAGAGCTCCTACGAGCAGTACTTC.

This clone was seen a handful of times. The genes are TRBV7-2 and TRBJ2-1; no clear D gene. Germline assignment: CDR1 SGHTA and CDR2 FQGNSA. The CDR3 runs to 13 residues. Deletions cut 2 bases from V and 6 bases from J, with 8 bases between. CDR3 in amino acids: CASSLSLSNEQFF. The CDR3 DNA is TGTGCCAGCAGCTTAAGCCTCAGCAATGAGCAGTTCTTC. Complete variable domain (other parts from reference TRBV7-2 and TRBJ2-1): GAGVSQSPSNKVTEKGKDVELRCDPISGHTALYWYRQSLGQGLEFLIYFQGNSAPDKSGLPSDRFSAERTGGSVSTLTIQRTQQEDSAVYLCASSLSLSNEQFFGPGTRLTVL.

The rearrangement links TRBV28 to TRBJ2-7, with TRBD2 matching over 10 bases. Germline V gives CDR1 MDHEN, CDR2 SYDVKM. The CDR3 spans 17 residues. With 6 bases clipped from V and 4 bases from J, the junction kept 15 bases outside the gene matches. This CDR3 reads CASRSLAGVSGGYEQYF. CDR3 DNA: TGTGCCAGCAGATCCCTAGCGGGAGTCTCCGGGGGGTACGAGCAGTACTTC.

The CDR3 reads CASSPPDRLLNTEAFF. In DNA, the CDR3 is TGTGCCAGCAGTCCACCGGACAGGCTTTTGAACACTGAAGCTTTCTTT. The chain joins TRBV28 to TRBJ1-1; 7 bases line up with TRBD1. The germline V gene has CDR1 MDHEN and CDR2 SYDVKM. V lost 5 bases to trimming and J lost 0 bases; unmatched junction nucleotides: 9. CDR3 size: 16 residues.

The rearrangement uses TRBV18 and TRBJ2-1, with D perhaps assigned TRBD1 or TRBD2 (5 bases each). Trimming pared 3 bases from V and 9 bases from J, leaving 27 bases between. CDR3 length: 18 residues. CDR1 is KGHSH and CDR2 is LQKENI in the germline V gene. CDR3 protein: CASSPPRPGTQVRGEQFF. Written as DNA, the CDR3 is TGTGCCAGCTCACCTCCGCGGCCGGGCACCCAAGTGAGGGGTGAGCAGTTCTTC.

The chain couples TRBV11-2 to TRBJ2-7; 11 bases agree with TRBD2. Per the germline V gene, CDR1 is SGHAT and CDR2 is FQNNGV. Trimming took 0 bases from V and 2 from J; bases not matched to a gene: 0. This CDR3 region has 15 residues. The CDR3: CASSLDSGRAYEQYF. The DNA of the CDR3 is TGTGCCAGCAGCTTAGATAGCGGGAGGGCCTACGAGCAGTACTTC.

The chain combines TRBV25-1 with TRBJ1-2, with no clear D. Trimming stripped 3 bases from V and 1 base from J, with 0 bases between. Germline loops: CDR1 MGHDK, CDR2 SYGVNS. This CDR3 region has 11 residues. The CDR3: CASSDNYGYTF. CDR3 sequence (DNA): TGTGCCAGCAGTGATAACTATGGCTACACCTTC.

The table lists this clone with a few counts. The V call is TRBV9, the J call TRBJ2-3; no definite D call. The CDR3 is made up of 13 amino acids. The germline V gene has CDR1 SGDLS and CDR2 YYNGEE. V was trimmed by 0 bases and J by 4 bases, leaving 6 bases between them. CDR3 in DNA: TGTGCCAGCAGCGTAGTTGGGCCAGATACGCAGTATTTT. This gives the protein CASSVVGPDTQYF.

A note on this clone: Other DNA sequences within the sample encode an identical CDR3. This rearrangement joins TRBV7-9 to TRBJ2-5; D unclear. The CDR3 is 12 amino acids. The V and J ends lost 5 bases and 3 bases respectively, with 7 bases between them. Looked up from germline, CDR1 is SEHNR and CDR2 is FQNEAQ (reference sequence). CDR3 loop: CASSPLKETQYF. The CDR3 bases are TGTGCCAGCAGCCCGTTGAAAGAGACCCAGTACTTC.

The CDR3 spells CASSQRTGVITGELFF. The CDR3 DNA is TGTGCCAGCAGTCAACGGACAGGAGTGATTACCGGGGAGCTGTTTTTT. The V gene is TRBV6-6, the J gene TRBJ2-2, with 7 bases that match TRBD1. The CDR3 length is 16 residues. V was clipped by 5 bases and J by 5 bases; unmatched bases: 11. The V gene's germline CDR1 is MNHNY and CDR2 SVGAGI (reference sequence).

On this clone: Other DNA sequences within the sample encode an identical CDR3. The chain links TRBV7-2 to TRBJ2-7; TRBD1 aligns across 10 bases. This CDR3 has 16 residues. Losses at the gene ends were 0 bases for V and 2 bases for J; bases not matched to a gene: 4. CDR1 is SGHTA, CDR2 FQGNSA, per germline. Here the CDR3 reads CASSLAGTGVTYEQYF. CDR3 DNA: TGTGCCAGCAGCTTAGCTGGGACAGGGGTCACCTACGAGCAGTACTTC.

DNA of the CDR3: TGCGCCAGCAGCTTGGCGGTAGATTTACAAGAGACCCAGTACTTC. Protein sequence: CASSLAVDLQETQYF. This sequence joins TRBV5-1 and TRBJ2-5, with D hard to call. CDR1 SGHRS and CDR2 YFSETQ come from the germline V gene. V was shortened by 0 bases and J by 2 bases, with 11 bases between the two germline ends. This CDR3 comprises 15 residues.

This clone was picked up a small number of times. The chain's CDR3 is CASSLDRGVRETQYF. The CDR3 DNA sequence: TGTGCCAGCAGCTTGGACAGGGGGGTTAGAGAGACCCAGTACTTC. The V and J genes are TRBV5-6 and TRBJ2-5; 8 bases agree with TRBD1. The V gene's germline CDR1 is SGHDT and CDR2 YYEEEE. The CDR3 is 15 residues long. The V and J ends lost 0 bases and 4 bases, in that order; junction bases with no gene match: 5.